The clone carrying this T cell receptor beta chain has a count of ten or more. The data were taken from a study of regulatory T cells in long-lasting Graves disease. Time point: newly diagnosed GD, antithyroid drugs for less than 3 months. After RNA was extracted from PBMCs, the TCR library was made from it. In building TCR beta libraries, iRepertoire HTBI primers were used together with Arm-PCR of CDR3 regions. Each CDR3 protein gets one entry after TCRdb re-called the multiplex PCR reads with MiXCR. The data show hundreds of thousands of distinct CDR3 sequences, roughly 15% seen once. Losses at the gene ends were 6 bases for V and 7 bases for J; bases not matched to a gene: 6. The CDR3 loop spans 15 amino acids. From germline, CDR1 is SNHLY and CDR2 FYNNEI. These data are also associated with another study on T cells in Graves' hyperthyroidism and ophthalmopathy. That investigation notes: TCR CDR3 underwent first-round RT-PCR with the HTBI primer set. Most expanded thyroid clonotypes above 0.001 also appeared in blood.

V gene TRBV2 combines with J gene TRBJ2-1; the match to TRBD2 covers 13 bases. This TCR was recovered from a woman aged 30 to 39 with Graves disease. The sample consisted of peripheral blood mononuclear cells (PBMCs), taken at new diagnosis, from a patient treated with antithyroid drugs. CDR3: CASSPTGLAGNEQFF. As DNA, the CDR3 is TGTGCCAGCAGCCCCACGGGACTAGCGGGAAATGAGCAGTTCTTC.